This TCR beta chain was captured in a study of Tregs in tolerant kidney transplant recipients. Study-wide points: Activated donor B cell expansion appeared to reveal the most relevant donor-specific TCRbeta repertoire.

In the case of this clone: Its specificity is not known.

Generated by immunoSEQ multiplex PCR, the TCRdb table keeps only in-frame clones and is missing some. This sample has roughly 64,000 clones, with 95% to 98% found just once. V shed 3 bases, J shed 3 bases, and the junction held 10 bases outside the gene matches. Germline V gene data show CDR1 as LGHNA and CDR2 as YSLEER. The CDR3 length is 16 residues. This receptor was identified in a human donor who received a combined kidney and bone marrow transplant. The chain uses TRBV4-3 and TRBJ1-1, with 7 positions matching TRBD1. This sample comprised Tregs from blood, obtained before the transplant. This CDR3 reads CASSQLEGAGDTEAFF. As DNA, the CDR3 is TGCGCCAGCAGCCAGCTGGAGGGGGCCGGGGACACTGAAGCTTTCTTT.